The 29 T cell receptor beta chains below were found in one sample sequenced in a study of blood T cell repertoires in COVID-19 (TCRdb year 2020). Library preparation employed the immunoSEQ multiplex PCR assay. TCRdb obtained this table from immuneACCESS and retained in-frame rearrangements with V and J assigned. These tables miss some clones; where compared with another copy, unresolved V genes account for less than half of the shortfall, and the remainder is unexplained. The sample yields 200,000 to 250,000 clones; more than 70% were counted once. About 3.8% of the sample rests with the top ten. Sequenced: peripheral blood. These receptors were taken from a woman of 80 years or more with acute or convalescent COVID-19.

The rearrangement links TRBV12-3 or TRBV12-4 to TRBJ1-2; TRBD1 agrees at 7 bases. With V trimmed by 11 bases and J by 4 bases, 7 bases remained unmatched. The CDR3 loop spans 12 amino acids. The CDR3 region is CASRGVGYGYTF. The CDR3 DNA reads TGTGCCTCCAGGGGGGTTGGCTATGGCTACACCTTC.

The rearrangement links TRBV4-1 to TRBJ1-1; maybe TRBD1 (5 bases). The CDR3 spans 15 residues. The germline V gene encodes CDR1 MGHRA and CDR2 YSYEKL. The ends were cut back, 0 bases at V and 6 bases at J, with 14 bases in the middle. Here the CDR3 reads CASSQDSRDPPEAFF. The CDR3 region has the DNA TGCGCCAGCAGCCAAGATTCCAGGGATCCCCCTGAAGCTTTCTTT.

The V and J genes are TRBV7-2 and TRBJ2-3; 13 positions agree with TRBD2. Germline assignment: CDR1 SGHTA and CDR2 FQGNSA. The CDR3 consists of 18 residues. The ends lost 3 bases at V and 2 bases at J; junction bases unmatched: 8. The CDR3 loop is CASSFRLAGGSNTDTQYF. CDR3 DNA: TGTGCCAGCAGCTTCCGACTAGCGGGGGGATCTAACACAGATACGCAGTATTTT.

Here the CDR3 reads CASTLEAGGPADTQYF. For the CDR3, the DNA is TGTGCCAGCACCCTAGAAGCGGGGGGGCCAGCAGATACGCAGTATTTT. The genes are TRBV3-1 (or the pseudogene TRBV3-2) and TRBJ2-3, with 10 bases that match TRBD2. This CDR3 has 16 residues. Germline V gives CDR1 LGHDT, CDR2 YNNKEL (reference sequence). V was clipped by 7 bases and J by 4 bases; unmatched bases: 11.

The CDR3 region has the DNA TGTGCCAGCAGCCAAGATGCGTCAGGGGATGCTACTGGCTACACCTTC. This encodes CASSQDASGDATGYTF. The chain is built from TRBV3-1 (or the pseudogene TRBV3-2) and TRBJ1-2, with D tentatively TRBD1 (6 bases). This CDR3 is built from 16 residues. Per the germline V gene, CDR1 is LGHDT and CDR2 is YNNKEL (reference sequence). V was trimmed by 0 bases and J by 7 bases, leaving 18 bases between them.

CDR3 in DNA: TGTGCCAGCAGCGTAGCGACGGGGGGGCCCTATGAGCAGTTCTTC. It specifies CASSVATGGPYEQFF. The genes are TRBV9 and TRBJ2-1; 8 nucleotides line up with TRBD2. The V and J ends lost 0 bases and 8 bases, in that order; junction bases with no gene match: 7. The CDR3 runs 15 residues. The germline V gene has CDR1 SGDLS and CDR2 YYNGEE.

This clone was found a few times. The genes are TRBV2 and TRBJ1-5; tentatively, D is TRBD1 (6 bases). V lost 5 bases and J 7 bases, leaving 27 bases between the germline ends. This CDR3 has 18 residues. Germline-derived CDR1 and CDR2 are SNHLY and FYNNEI. CDR3 region: CASSSFLGGSGGGQPQHF. CDR3 nucleotides: TGTGCCAGCAGTTCCTTCCTTGGGGGTAGCGGGGGCGGCCAGCCCCAGCATTTT.

V gene TRBV12-5 combines with J gene TRBJ1-5; 10 nucleotides match TRBD1. V was pared by 1 base and J by 2 bases, with 5 bases of the junction left unmatched. CDR3 length: 17 residues. The germline V gene encodes CDR1 LGHNT and CDR2 FRNRAP. CDR3 residues: CASGLATGGVGNQPQHF. DNA of the CDR3: TGTGCTAGTGGTTTGGCGACAGGGGGCGTTGGCAATCAGCCCCAGCATTTT.

The V call is TRBV7-7, the J call TRBJ2-3, with 8 bases fitting TRBD1. J was trimmed by 0 bases and V by 8 bases; bases with no gene match: 10. The CDR3 spans 16 residues. The germline gives CDR1 SSHAT, CDR2 FNYEAQ (reference sequence). CDR3 nucleotides: TGTGCCAGCCTACTCCCCGGACAGGGCAGCACAGATACGCAGTATTTT. This sequence encodes CASLLPGQGSTDTQYF.

The chain combines TRBV5-1 with TRBJ1-6; D is perhaps TRBD1 (5 bases). The CDR3 is 13 residues long. The V end was cut by 6 bases, the J end by 7 bases, with 11 bases between. The germline V gene has CDR1 SGHRS and CDR2 YFSETQ. The CDR3 protein is CASKSGNNSPLHF. CDR3 nucleotides: TGCGCCAGCAAGTCAGGGAACAATTCACCCCTCCACTTT. Supplemented by reference TRBV5-1 and TRBJ1-6, the full variable domain reads KAGVTQTPRYLIKTRGQQVTLSCSPISGHRSVSWYQQTPGQGLQFLFEYFSETQRNKGNFPGRFSGRQFSNSRSEMNVSTLELGDSALYLCASKSGNNSPLHFGNGTRLTVT.

The chain has TRBV6-4 and TRBJ2-1, with 11 bases that match TRBD2. The ends lost 2 bases at V and 6 bases at J; junction bases unmatched: 12. Germline CDR1 and CDR2: MRHNA and SNTAGT. This CDR3 is built from 18 residues. The CDR3 reads CASSDDPYSGGAPNEQFF. For the CDR3, the DNA is TGTGCCAGCAGTGACGACCCTTATAGCGGGGGGGCCCCCAATGAGCAGTTCTTC.

The chain couples TRBV5-4 to TRBJ1-3; D is perhaps TRBD1 (5 bases). The CDR3 covers 15 residues. Trimming left V 0 bases short and J 0 bases short, with 7 bases between. Germline V gene lookup returns CDR1 SGHNT and CDR2 YYREEE (reference sequence). DNA of the CDR3: TGTGCCAGCAGCTTGGGACAGAGCTCTGGAAACACCATATATTTT. Translation: CASSLGQSSGNTIYF.

The V call is TRBV25-1, the J call TRBJ2-7; D unclear. Germline lookup yields CDR1 MGHDK and CDR2 SYGVNS. Trimming shortened V by 3 bases and J by 2 bases, and 14 bases separated the two germline ends. The length of the CDR3 is 15 residues. The CDR3 loop reads CASSDPTHPPYEQYF. DNA of the CDR3: TGTGCCAGCAGTGATCCGACACATCCCCCCTACGAGCAGTACTTC.

This clone turned up a few times. The rearrangement links TRBV7-2 to TRBJ1-5; TRBD1 is a possible D gene (6 bases). The V and J ends lost 4 bases and 7 bases respectively, with 17 bases between them. This CDR3 has 15 amino acids. The V gene's germline CDR1 is SGHTA and CDR2 FQGNSA. The CDR3 DNA follows: TGTGCCAGCAGCTCCTCCGGGGGGGCGGAGCAGCCCCAGCATTTT. Its protein is CASSSSGGAEQPQHF.

This clone was counted only a few times. This chain uses TRBV19 with TRBJ2-7; D may be TRBD1 (6 bases). Germline CDR1 is LNHDA and CDR2 is SQIVND (reference sequence). This CDR3 is built from 13 residues. With 2 bases removed from V and 5 bases from J, the gap between germline ends came to 10 bases. The CDR3 nucleotides are TGTGCCAGTAGTATATTGGGGGCAAACGAGCAGTACTTC. Its translation is CASSILGANEQYF. The full variable domain, rest sourced from reference TRBV19 and TRBJ2-7, is DGGITQSPKYLFRKEGQNVTLSCEQNLNHDAMYWYRQDPGQGLRLIYYSQIVNDFQKGDIAEGYSVSREKKESFPLTVTSAQKNPTAFYLCASSILGANEQYFGPGTRLTVT.

The V and J genes are TRBV11-2 and TRBJ2-1; 10 nucleotides match TRBD2. V lost 3 bases and J lost 8; bases outside the gene matches: 7. Germline V gene lookup returns CDR1 SGHAT and CDR2 FQNNGV. This CDR3 contains 15 residues. CDR3 sequence (DNA): TGTGCCAGCAGCTTGGCAGCGGGGGGGCTCGATGAGCAGTTCTTC. Residues: CASSLAAGGLDEQFF.

The CDR3 DNA reads as TGTGCCAGCAGTGAAGGCGGGGGGATCTCCTATAATTCACCCCTCCACTTT. Translated, it gives CASSEGGGISYNSPLHF. The V gene is TRBV6-1, the J gene TRBJ1-6, with TRBD1 as a possible D gene (5 bases). V lost 1 base to trimming and J lost 0 bases, with 10 bases between them. The V gene's germline CDR1 is MNHNS and CDR2 SASEGT. The CDR3 loop spans 17 amino acids.

The V call is TRBV6-1, the J call TRBJ2-7; 8 nucleotides match TRBD1. The V segment lost 1 base and the J segment 4 bases; nucleotides outside the gene matches: 3. Germline values: CDR1 MNHNS, CDR2 SASEGT. The CDR3 loop spans 14 amino acids. The CDR3 DNA reads as TGTGCCAGCAGTGAAGGGGACAGGCCGTACGAGCAGTACTTC. As protein: CASSEGDRPYEQYF.

A few counts support this clone. This chain uses TRBV18 with TRBJ1-4, with no clear D. This CDR3 is built from 14 residues. Germline-derived CDR1 and CDR2 are KGHSH and LQKENI. With 2 bases removed from V and 8 bases from J, the gap between germline ends came to 12 bases. The CDR3 coding sequence is TGTGCCAGCTCACCAAAATCCGACGGGGAAAAACTGTTTTTT. This sequence encodes CASSPKSDGEKLFF.

The chain carries TRBV12-3 or TRBV12-4 and TRBJ1-1; no reliable D call. V was pared by 3 bases and J by 1 base, with 6 bases between. The CDR3 sequence is 13 residues long. The CDR3 coding sequence is TGTGCCAGCAGTTTTAGTGAGAACACTGAAGCTTTCTTT. Protein: CASSFSENTEAFF.

The chain couples TRBV7-3 to TRBJ1-2; tentatively, D is TRBD1 (5 bases). In germline, CDR1 is SGHTA, CDR2 FQGTGA. The CDR3 is 13 amino acids. With 3 bases removed from V and 4 bases from J, the gap between germline ends came to 9 bases. The CDR3: CASSFSGFYGYTF. As DNA, the CDR3 is TGTGCCAGCAGCTTCTCAGGGTTCTATGGCTACACCTTC.

The chain employs TRBV7-2 and TRBJ1-2, with 7 bases lining up with TRBD1. The ends lost 3 bases at V and 2 bases at J; junction bases unmatched: 3. The CDR3 runs to 14 residues. Germline values: CDR1 SGHTA, CDR2 FQGNSA. CDR3 in amino acids: CASSLGQRNYGYTF. The CDR3 DNA reads TGTGCCAGCAGCTTGGGACAGAGAAACTATGGCTACACCTTC.

The chain carries TRBV3-1 (or the pseudogene TRBV3-2) and TRBJ1-3, with D hard to call. V lost 3 bases and J lost 0, with 9 bases in between. CDR1 is LGHDT and CDR2 is YNNKEL in the germline V gene (reference sequence). The CDR3 covers 15 residues. In nucleotides, the CDR3 is TGTGCCAGCAGCCAGCTAACCCGCTCTGGAAACACCATATATTTT. Translating it yields CASSQLTRSGNTIYF.

The rearrangement uses TRBV5-6 and TRBJ1-6; D is uncertain. The V end was cut by 2 bases, the J end by 8 bases, with 17 bases between. In germline, CDR1 is SGHDT, CDR2 YYEEEE. The CDR3 covers 16 residues. The CDR3: CASSFERHLTYSPLHF. CDR3 DNA sequence: TGTGCCAGCAGCTTTGAAAGACACTTAACTTATTCACCCCTCCACTTT.

The chain has TRBV11-3 and TRBJ2-4; 10 bases map to TRBD2. The CDR3 consists of 15 residues. Looked up from germline, CDR1 is SGHNT and CDR2 is YENEEA. V lost 1 base and J lost 7; bases outside the gene matches: 4. The CDR3 loop reads CASSLGTSGVNIQYF. The CDR3 region has the DNA TGTGCCAGCAGCTTAGGCACTAGCGGGGTTAACATTCAGTACTTC.

This chain uses TRBV29-1 with TRBJ1-1, with D possibly being TRBD1 (5 bases). CDR1 and CDR2 (germline): SQVTM, ANQGSEA. This CDR3 is 13 amino acids long. V shed 6 bases and J shed 0 bases, with 11 bases lying between them. The chain's CDR3 is CSVVWTMNTEAFF. CDR3 in DNA: TGCAGCGTGGTTTGGACAATGAACACTGAAGCTTTCTTT.

The chain joins TRBV6-5 to TRBJ1-5, with D unclear. With 4 bases removed from V and 1 base from J, the gap between germline ends came to 5 bases. The CDR3 loop spans 13 amino acids. Per germline, CDR1 MNHEY and CDR2 SVGAGI. This CDR3 is CASSWASNQPQHF. The CDR3 bases are TGTGCCAGCAGTTGGGCCAGCAATCAGCCCCAGCATTTT.

The CDR3 is CASSLRQSDGYTF. CDR3 sequence (DNA): TGTGCCAGCAGTTTAAGACAGTCGGATGGCTACACCTTC. The rearrangement links TRBV12-3 or TRBV12-4 to TRBJ1-2; TRBD1 is a possible D gene (5 bases). The CDR3 totals 13 residues. The V and J ends lost 2 bases and 6 bases respectively, with 10 bases between them.

The chain uses TRBV5-1 and TRBJ1-5; 10 bases match TRBD1. CDR3 size: 14 residues. The germline V gene has CDR1 SGHRS and CDR2 YFSETQ. Trimming removed 5 bases from V and 6 bases from J; junction bases left unmatched: 5. The chain's CDR3 is CASSDGTGAQPQHF. CDR3 DNA sequence: TGCGCCAGCAGTGACGGGACAGGGGCTCAGCCCCAGCATTTT.